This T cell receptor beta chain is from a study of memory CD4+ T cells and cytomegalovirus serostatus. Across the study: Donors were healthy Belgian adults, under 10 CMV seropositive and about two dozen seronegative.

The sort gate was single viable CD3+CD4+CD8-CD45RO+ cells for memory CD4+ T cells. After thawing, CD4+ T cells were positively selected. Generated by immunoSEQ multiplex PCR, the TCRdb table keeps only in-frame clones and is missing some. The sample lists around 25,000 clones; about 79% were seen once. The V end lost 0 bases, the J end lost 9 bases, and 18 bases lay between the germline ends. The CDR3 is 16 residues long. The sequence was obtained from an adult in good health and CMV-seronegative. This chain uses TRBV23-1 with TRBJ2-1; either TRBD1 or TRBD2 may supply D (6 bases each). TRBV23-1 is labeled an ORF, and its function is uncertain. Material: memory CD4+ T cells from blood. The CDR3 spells CASSQSTGGASGEQFF. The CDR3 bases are TGCGCCAGCAGTCAATCGACAGGAGGGGCCTCAGGTGAGCAGTTCTTC.